This T cell receptor beta chain was sequenced for a study of human T cells and chemical hapten exposure. Time point defined: pre-sensitization, week 0. Indicated treatment: therapeutic diphenylcyclopropenone sensitization with weekly scalp DPC. CDR1 SGHDN and CDR2 FVKESK come from the germline V gene. This CDR3 contains 15 residues. The V segment lost 2 bases and the J segment 3 bases; nucleotides outside the gene matches: 4. Unique molecular identifiers were linked by the library to individual cDNA molecules. Original handling: Samples contained a median of roughly 96,000 TCRs, with a range of roughly 23,224 to 700,000. TCRdb re-analysed the RACE reads in MiXCR, keeping a single row per CDR3 protein. TCRdb's processing, not the authors', yielded these V and J calls. The table records tens of thousands of distinct CDR3 sequences, around 15% of them present only once.

The chain recombines TRBV14 with TRBJ2-1; 7 nucleotides match TRBD2. Sequences were derived from whole blood, sampled in connection with sensitization to the hapten diphenylcyclopropenone (DPC). The TCR originated in a woman between 45 and 65 years old with alopecia areata. Some clones in this sample may be carry-over from other donors' samples. CDR3 nucleotides: TGTGCCAGCAGCCAAAAGAGCGGGATCTACAATGAGCAGTTCTTC. Protein sequence: CASSQKSGIYNEQFF. Together with reference TRBV14 and TRBJ2-1, the CDR3 gives the full variable domain: EAGVTQFPSHSVIEKGQTVTLRCDPISGHDNLYWYRRVMGKEIKFLLHFVKESKQDESGMPNNRFLAERTGGTYSTLKVQPAELEDSGVYFCASSQKSGIYNEQFFGPGTRLTVL.